This TCR beta chain was observed in a study of blood T cell repertoires in COVID-19. The CDR3 contains 16 residues. Germline assignment: CDR1 LNHDA and CDR2 SQIVND (reference sequence). The J segment lost 3 bases and the V segment lost 1 base, leaving 5 bases of the junction unmatched. The protocol was immunoSEQ multiplex PCR, while the TCRdb copy is restricted to in-frame clones and leaves out a portion. The sample carries tens of thousands of clones, around 80% recorded once. The chain is built from TRBV19 and TRBJ2-7, with TRBD2 matching over 11 bases. The sample was peripheral blood. The TCR sequence derives from a human donor in a cohort sampled during active COVID-19. The DNA of the CDR3 is TGTGCCAGTAGTATAGCCCCTAGCGGGGGGTTCTACGAGCAGTACTTC. It encodes CASSIAPSGGFYEQYF.